These T cell receptor beta chains were read from a single sample in a study of early T cells in non-severe SARS-CoV-2 infection. TCRdb called the 5' RACE reads again in MiXCR, with one record for every CDR3 protein. The table has fewer than 110,000 distinct CDR3 sequences, 8.5% to 14% seen once. Input material: whole blood. The receptors were sampled from an adult who was a healthcare worker with PCR-confirmed SARS-CoV-2 infection or an uninfected control (not recorded which). CDR3s include the opening cysteine and the closing phenylalanine or tryptophan. Each record gives: clone size, V gene, D gene, J gene, CDR3 protein, CDR3 DNA. D genes are given only for firm matches. Clone size appears in some rows only: once, few, many, or a class for an expanded clone.

many	TRBV7-9	TRBD2	TRBJ2-1	CASSLGLAGGPAHNEQFF	TGTGCCAGCAGCTTAGGGCTAGCGGGAGGGCCCGCGCACAATGAGCAGTTCTTC
many	TRBV6-6	.	TRBJ2-7	CASTQLATRSEQYF	TGTGCCAGCACCCAACTAGCCACAAGGTCCGAGCAGTACTTC
many	TRBV15	.	TRBJ1-5	CATSRDLGTQYQPQHF	TGTGCCACCAGCAGAGATCTCGGGACACAATATCAGCCCCAGCATTTT
few	TRBV19	TRBD2	TRBJ2-2	CASGTSWDTGELFF	TGTGCCAGTGGGACTAGCTGGGACACCGGGGAGCTGTTTTTT
many	TRBV2	.	TRBJ2-5	CASKMSSGQETQYF	TGTGCCAGCAAAATGTCGTCCGGGCAAGAGACCCAGTACTTC
many	TRBV12-3/TRBV12-4	TRBD2	TRBJ2-3	CASSFSRGGGDTQYF	TGTGCCAGCAGTTTCTCGCGGGGGGGTGGAGATACGCAGTATTTT
many	TRBV3-1	.	TRBJ2-5	CASSLPGTQYF	TGTGCCAGCAGCCTCCCTGGGACCCAGTACTTC
.	TRBV5-1	TRBD2	TRBJ2-1	CASRLAGVGNEQFF	TGCGCCAGCAGACTAGCGGGAGTTGGTAATGAGCAGTTCTTC
.	TRBV5-1	.	TRBJ2-3	CASSLFGGMTEDTQYF	TGCGCCAGCAGCTTATTTGGAGGGATGACGGAAGATACGCAGTATTTT
many	TRBV12-3/TRBV12-4	.	TRBJ1-1	CASSTRQNTEAFF	TGTGCCAGCAGCACACGACAGAACACTGAAGCTTTCTTT
many	TRBV29-1	TRBD2	TRBJ2-3	CSVGRVAGQVTDTQYF	TGCAGCGTTGGACGAGTAGCGGGTCAGGTGACAGATACGCAGTATTTT
many	TRBV7-9	TRBD1	TRBJ2-1	CASSQPRDRGPLKQFF	TGTGCCAGCAGCCAACCCCGGGACAGGGGGCCTTTAAAGCAGTTCTTC
many	TRBV20-1	.	TRBJ2-1	CSANNNEQFF	TGCAGTGCTAATAACAATGAGCAGTTCTTC
many	TRBV15	.	TRBJ2-2	CATSRVDSGELFF	TGTGCCACCAGCAGAGTCGACAGCGGGGAGCTGTTTTTT
few	TRBV12-3/TRBV12-4	TRBD1	TRBJ1-5	CASSTGGLQPQHF	TGTGCCAGCAGCACAGGGGGTTTACAGCCCCAGCATTTT
few	TRBV12-3/TRBV12-4	.	TRBJ2-1	CASTPSPHYNEQFF	TGTGCCAGCACCCCCTCCCCCCATTACAATGAGCAGTTCTTC
many	TRBV7-6	.	TRBJ2-2	CASSLAGAAPRAGELFF	TGTGCCAGCAGCTTAGCAGGGGCGGCCCCGCGCGCCGGGGAGCTGTTTTTT
many	TRBV12-3/TRBV12-4	.	TRBJ1-2	CASSLNLDGRSTF	TGTGCCAGCAGTTTAAATCTGGACGGAAGAAGCACCTTC
.	TRBV5-5	.	TRBJ2-1	CASSVISGTAYNEQFF	TGTGCCAGCAGCGTAATCTCCGGGACCGCCTACAATGAGCAGTTCTTC
few	TRBV19	.	TRBJ1-6	CASSIQDRYSPLHF	TGTGCCAGTAGTATACAGGACAGATATTCACCCCTCCACTTT
few	TRBV25-1	TRBD1	TRBJ2-2	CASSQPATGGFTGELFF	TGTGCCAGCAGCCAACCCGCGACAGGGGGGTTCACCGGGGAGCTGTTTTTT
many	TRBV2	.	TRBJ2-7	CASSEGSGASYEQYF	TGTGCCAGCAGTGAAGGTAGCGGAGCGTCCTACGAGCAGTACTTC
.	TRBV12-3/TRBV12-4	.	TRBJ1-5	CASSSRRGTGQPQHF	TGTGCCAGCAGTTCCCGCCGGGGGACTGGTCAGCCCCAGCATTTT